This record concerns one TCR beta chain sequence. These data belong to a study of blood T cell repertoires in COVID-19. Whole-study context: The origin of the acute and convalescent COVID-19 samples was the United States, Italy and Spain. From T cells, B-cell-depleted T cells, or PBMCs came the material, which was cDNA or gDNA.

Authors' data handling: The authors estimated nucleated cell counts from reference gene primer amplification. TCRdb keeps only in-frame clones here, not all; method: immunoSEQ multiplex PCR. V and J calls and clone size come straight from that table; D and trimming were deduced from the DNA. The table records tens of thousands of clones, more than 75% of them present only once. Trimming removed 8 bases at V and 2 bases at J, with 13 bases between. The CDR3 contains 14 residues. The germline V gene has CDR1 WSHSY and CDR2 SAAADI. What was sequenced was peripheral blood. The TCR comes from a woman at least 80 years old with acute or convalescent COVID-19. V gene TRBV10-2 combines with J gene TRBJ1-5, with D maybe TRBD1 (5 bases). This CDR3 reads CASAGTGRNQPQHF. Written as DNA, the CDR3 is TGCGCCAGCGCGGGAACGGGGCGCAATCAGCCCCAGCATTTT.